A selection of T cell receptor beta chains follows, all from one sample in a study of spatial heterogeneity in lung cancer. Each CDR3 protein is one row after TCRdb ran MiXCR on the 5' RACE reads. In the table there are about 92,000 distinct CDR3 sequences, around 12% of which are singletons. The input for sequencing was PBMCs, taken at surgery. The source of these receptors is a male donor with early-stage non-small cell lung cancer. Each CDR3 is given with its conserved first and last residue. D genes are given only for firm matches. Clone size is stated in some rows and not others, as once, few, many or a class when expanded.

v_gene	d_gene	abundance	j_gene	CDR3nt	CDR3aa
TRBV10-3	NA	NA	TRBJ2-5	TGTGCCATCAGTGACCTCCAGGAGACCCAGTACTTC	CAISDLQETQYF
TRBV10-3	NA	NA	TRBJ2-1	TGTGCCATCAGCGAACCGGGGGTCGATGAGCAGTTCTTC	CAISEPGVDEQFF
TRBV7-9	NA	NA	TRBJ1-1	TGTGCCAGCAGCTTAGTCTACGGCACTGAAGCTTTCTTT	CASSLVYGTEAFF
TRBV7-2	NA	once	TRBJ2-3	TGTGCCAGCAGCTCTACGGGGTTCGGAGATACGCAGTATTTT	CASSSTGFGDTQYF
TRBV14	TRBD2	few	TRBJ2-2	TGTGCCAGCAGCCAAGGCCTTGCTAGCGGGGGGTCTTACGCGAACACCGGGGAGCTGTTTTTT	CASSQGLASGGSYANTGELFF
TRBV9	TRBD1	NA	TRBJ1-2	TGTGCCAGCAGCGTAGCCGGGACAGCTAACTATGGCTACACCTTC	CASSVAGTANYGYTF
TRBV7-9	TRBD1	NA	TRBJ2-3	TGTGCCAGCAGCGGTCCCCCGGGACAGGGCCACGATACGCAGTATTTT	CASSGPPGQGHDTQYF
TRBV12-3/TRBV12-4	TRBD1	few	TRBJ2-5	TGTGCCAGCAGCCGGGGACAGGCCCTTCCCCAGTACTTC	CASSRGQALPQYF
TRBV5-6	NA	NA	TRBJ1-6	TGTGCCAGCAGCTTGGACAGAAATTCACCCCTCCACTTT	CASSLDRNSPLHF
TRBV7-9	TRBD1	NA	TRBJ1-5	TGTGCCAGCAGCTCTCAGGGGGCGCGAGGCAATCAGCCCCAGCATTTT	CASSSQGARGNQPQHF
TRBV9	TRBD1	few	TRBJ2-2	TGTGCCAGCAGCCCACAGCACGGGACAGGATTGAACACCGGGGAGCTGTTTTTT	CASSPQHGTGLNTGELFF
TRBV12-3/TRBV12-4	NA	NA	TRBJ2-3	TGTGCCAGCAGTTTCGGAGGGGATGGTACGCAGTATTTT	CASSFGGDGTQYF
TRBV12-3/TRBV12-4	NA	NA	TRBJ2-5	TGTGCCAGCACCTCCGGGGGAGTTGAGACCCAGTACTTC	CASTSGGVETQYF
TRBV15	NA	NA	TRBJ2-4	TGTGCCACCAGCAGTTCTTACCTTTTGGGGAAAAACATTCAGTACTTC	CATSSSYLLGKNIQYF
TRBV27	NA	NA	TRBJ1-3	TGTGCCAGCAGTGCGACCGGGGCCAGCTCTGGAAACACCATATATTTT	CASSATGASSGNTIYF
TRBV5-6	TRBD2	NA	TRBJ2-4	TGTGCCAGCAGCTTGTTTGGCGGACTAGTTGACATTCAGTACTTC	CASSLFGGLVDIQYF
TRBV6-6	NA	NA	TRBJ1-2	TGTGCCAGCAGTTACGACTATGGCTACACCTTC	CASSYDYGYTF
TRBV14	TRBD2	many	TRBJ2-5	TGTGCCAGCAGCCGGACTAGCGGCCAAGAGACCCAGTACTTC	CASSRTSGQETQYF
TRBV6-2/TRBV6-3	NA	many	TRBJ1-1	TGTGCCAGCAGTGATTACCTCCCAGGGGAAACTGAAGCTTTCTTT	CASSDYLPGETEAFF
TRBV12-3/TRBV12-4	NA	NA	TRBJ2-6	TGTGCCAGCAGCCCCAGACAATCCGGGGCCAACGTCCTGACTTTC	CASSPRQSGANVLTF
TRBV6-5	NA	NA	TRBJ2-7	TGTGCCAGCAGTTACCTGGGGGGATCCTACGAGCAGTACTTC	CASSYLGGSYEQYF
TRBV28	TRBD1	NA	TRBJ2-1	TGTGCCAGCATTTGGGGACAGGGAGGCAATGAGCAGTTCTTC	CASIWGQGGNEQFF
TRBV7-2	TRBD2	few	TRBJ2-3	TGTGCCAGCTCACGGGGGGTTAGCACAGATACGCAGTATTTT	CASSRGVSTDTQYF
TRBV20-1	NA	NA	TRBJ2-5	TGCAGTGCTAGACTACAGGGTCTTAATTCCTTC	CSARLQGLNSF
TRBV6-2/TRBV6-3	TRBD1	many	TRBJ2-7	TGTGCCAGCAGTTCTCTCGGGCCCGGGACAGGGGTATCCTACGAGCAGTACTTC	CASSSLGPGTGVSYEQYF
TRBV24-1	NA	NA	TRBJ2-7	TGTGCCACCAGTGGCACCTTCAGCTCCTACGAGCAGTACTTC	CATSGTFSSYEQYF
TRBV29-1	NA	NA	TRBJ2-7	TGCAGCGTGGTGACTAGTACCTACGAGCAGTACTTC	CSVVTSTYEQYF
TRBV7-6	TRBD2	NA	TRBJ2-5	TGTGCCAGCAGCAAAGGACTAGCGGGGAAAAAAGAGACCCAGTACTTC	CASSKGLAGKKETQYF
TRBV6-5	NA	many	TRBJ2-7	TGTGCCAGCAGTCCCGCGGGGACCTACGAGCAGTACTTC	CASSPAGTYEQYF